This T cell receptor (beta chain) was sequenced for a study of blood T cell repertoires in COVID-19. Study-wide context: The United States, Italy and Spain were the sources of the acute and convalescent COVID-19 samples. T cells, B-cell-depleted T cells, or PBMCs supplied cDNA or gDNA.

V was shortened by 6 bases and J by 2 bases, with 5 bases between the two germline ends. Germline loops: CDR1 LNHDA, CDR2 SQIVND (reference sequence). The CDR3 runs to 13 residues. In the original processing: Reference gene primer amplification yielded estimated nucleated cell counts. TCRdb keeps only in-frame clones here, not all; method: immunoSEQ multiplex PCR. V and J calls and clone size are those listed in that table; D and trimming were worked out from the DNA. The repertoire has about 140,000 clones, 81% of them found once; the top ten carry around 8.8%. J is TRBJ2-6 and V is TRBV19, with D possibly matching TRBD1 (5 bases). Source material: peripheral blood. This sequence originates from a human donor in a cohort sampled during active COVID-19. The CDR3 sequence is CASRGPGANVLTF. In DNA form, the CDR3 reads TGTGCCAGTAGGGGGCCTGGGGCCAACGTCCTGACTTTC.